This TCR beta chain was sequenced during a study of OX40 agonist ivuxolimab in advanced cancers. Generated by immunoSEQ multiplex PCR, the TCRdb table keeps only in-frame clones and is missing some. This sample yields 20,000 to 25,000 clones, of which 84% are seen a single time; 11% to 15% belongs to the top ten. Trimming cost V 4 bases and J 2 bases; bases outside gene matches: 8. Per the germline V gene, CDR1 is MNHNS and CDR2 is SASEGT. This CDR3 comprises 15 residues. The chain has TRBV6-1 and TRBJ2-7; 7 nucleotides match TRBD1. This clonotype was obtained from an adult with an advanced solid tumor such as melanoma, head and neck, liver or kidney cancer. Sequencing used CD4+ or CD8+ T cells sorted from blood, obtained in a trial of the OX40 agonist ivuxolimab. The CDR3 loop reads CASSVKKGTAYEQYF. CDR3 nucleotide sequence: TGTGCCAGCAGTGTAAAAAAAGGGACAGCCTACGAGCAGTACTTC.